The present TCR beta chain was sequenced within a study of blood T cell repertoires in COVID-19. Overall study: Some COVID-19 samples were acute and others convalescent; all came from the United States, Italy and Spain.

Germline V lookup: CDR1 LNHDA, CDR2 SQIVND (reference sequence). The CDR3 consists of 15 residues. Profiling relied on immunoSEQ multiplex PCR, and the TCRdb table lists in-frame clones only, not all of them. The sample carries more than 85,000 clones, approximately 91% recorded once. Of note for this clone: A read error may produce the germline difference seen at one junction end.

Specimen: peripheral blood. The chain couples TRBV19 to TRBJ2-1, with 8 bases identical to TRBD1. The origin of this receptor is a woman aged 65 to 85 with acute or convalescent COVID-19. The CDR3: CASSVDRGENNEQFF. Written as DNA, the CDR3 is TGTGCCAGTAGTGTAGACAGGGGCGAAAACAATGAGCAGTTCTTC.